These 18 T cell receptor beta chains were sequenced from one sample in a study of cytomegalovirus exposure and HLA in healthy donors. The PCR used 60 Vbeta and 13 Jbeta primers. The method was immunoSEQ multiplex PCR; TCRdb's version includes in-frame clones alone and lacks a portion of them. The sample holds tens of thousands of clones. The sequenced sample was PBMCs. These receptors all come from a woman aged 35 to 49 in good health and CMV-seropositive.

Here the CDR3 DNA reads TGCGCCAGCAGCCAAGATAACCAGGGTTTCTATGGCTACACCTTC. It is translated as CASSQDNQGFYGYTF. This chain connects TRBV4-1 to TRBJ1-2, with a tentative D call TRBD1 (5 bases). CDR1 is MGHRA, CDR2 YSYEKL, per germline. The CDR3 consists of 15 residues. Trimming left V 0 bases short and J 4 bases short, with 12 bases between.

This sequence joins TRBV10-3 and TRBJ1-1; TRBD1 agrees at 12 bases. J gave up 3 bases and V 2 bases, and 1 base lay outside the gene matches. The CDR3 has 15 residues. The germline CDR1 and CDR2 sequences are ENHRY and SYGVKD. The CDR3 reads CAISEGDRGHTEAFF. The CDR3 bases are TGTGCCATCAGTGAGGGGGACAGGGGGCACACTGAAGCTTTCTTT.

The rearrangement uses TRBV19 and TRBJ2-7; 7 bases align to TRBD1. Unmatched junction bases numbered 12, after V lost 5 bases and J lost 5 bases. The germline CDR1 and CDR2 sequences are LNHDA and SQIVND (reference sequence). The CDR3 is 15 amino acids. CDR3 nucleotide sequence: TGTGCCAGTAGTCCTTACAGGGCCAGGGGGAACGAGCAGTACTTC. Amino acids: CASSPYRARGNEQYF.

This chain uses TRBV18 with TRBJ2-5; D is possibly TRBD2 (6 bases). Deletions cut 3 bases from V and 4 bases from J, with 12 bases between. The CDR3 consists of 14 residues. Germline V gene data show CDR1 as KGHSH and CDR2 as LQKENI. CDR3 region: CASSPGGNGETQYF. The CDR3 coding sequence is TGTGCCAGCTCACCGGGCGGGAATGGAGAGACCCAGTACTTC.

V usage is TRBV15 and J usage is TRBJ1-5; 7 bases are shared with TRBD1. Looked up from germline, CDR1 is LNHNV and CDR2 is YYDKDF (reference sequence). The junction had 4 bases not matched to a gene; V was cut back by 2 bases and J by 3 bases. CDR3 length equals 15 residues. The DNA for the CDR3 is TGTGCCACCAGCAGAAGACAGGGAGACAATCAGCCCCAGCATTTT. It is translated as CATSRRQGDNQPQHF.

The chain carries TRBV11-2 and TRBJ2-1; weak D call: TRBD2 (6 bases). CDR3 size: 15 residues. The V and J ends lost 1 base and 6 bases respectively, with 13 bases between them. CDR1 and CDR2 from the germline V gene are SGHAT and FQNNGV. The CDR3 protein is CASSLVAAPSNEQFF. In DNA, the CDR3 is TGTGCCAGCAGCTTAGTAGCGGCACCAAGCAATGAGCAGTTCTTC.

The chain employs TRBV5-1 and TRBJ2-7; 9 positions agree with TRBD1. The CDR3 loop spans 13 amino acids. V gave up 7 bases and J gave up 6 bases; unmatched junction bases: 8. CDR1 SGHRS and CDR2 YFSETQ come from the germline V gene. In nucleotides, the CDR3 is TGCGCCAGCGGCCGGGGGACAGGGCCCGAGCAGTACTTC. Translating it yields CASGRGTGPEQYF.

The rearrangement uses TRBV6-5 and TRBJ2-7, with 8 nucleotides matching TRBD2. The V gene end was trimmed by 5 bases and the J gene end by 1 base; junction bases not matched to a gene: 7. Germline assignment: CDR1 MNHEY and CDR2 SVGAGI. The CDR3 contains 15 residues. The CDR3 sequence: CASSLTSGASYEQYF. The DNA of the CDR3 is TGTGCCAGCAGTCTTACTAGCGGAGCGTCCTACGAGCAGTACTTC.

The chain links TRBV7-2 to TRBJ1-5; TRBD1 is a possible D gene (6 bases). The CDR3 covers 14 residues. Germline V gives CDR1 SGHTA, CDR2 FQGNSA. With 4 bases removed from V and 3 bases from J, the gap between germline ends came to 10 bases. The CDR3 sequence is CASSYRTVNQPQHF. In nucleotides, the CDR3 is TGTGCCAGCAGCTACAGGACAGTCAATCAGCCCCAGCATTTT.

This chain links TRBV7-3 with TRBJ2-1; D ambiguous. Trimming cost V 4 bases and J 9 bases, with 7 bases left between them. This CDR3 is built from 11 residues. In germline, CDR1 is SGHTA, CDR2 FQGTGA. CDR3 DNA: TGTGCCAGCAGCTCCGATAGTGAGCAGTTCTTC. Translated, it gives CASSSDSEQFF.

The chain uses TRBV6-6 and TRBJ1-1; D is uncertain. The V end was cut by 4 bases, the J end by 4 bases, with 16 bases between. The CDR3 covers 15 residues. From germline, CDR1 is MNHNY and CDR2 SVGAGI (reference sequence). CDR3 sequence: CASSSTTASGTEAFF. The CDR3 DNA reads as TGTGCCAGCAGTTCGACGACCGCTTCGGGCACTGAAGCTTTCTTT.

The CDR3 nucleotides read TGTGCCAGCAGCTTAGCAGGGAACAATGAGCAGTTCTTC. Residues: CASSLAGNNEQFF. The chain recombines TRBV13 with TRBJ2-7; D is perhaps TRBD1 (5 bases). Matching the DNA end better, TRBJ2-1 makes the J call doubtful. Germline-derived CDR1 and CDR2 are PRHDT and FYEKMQ (reference sequence). The CDR3 runs 13 residues.

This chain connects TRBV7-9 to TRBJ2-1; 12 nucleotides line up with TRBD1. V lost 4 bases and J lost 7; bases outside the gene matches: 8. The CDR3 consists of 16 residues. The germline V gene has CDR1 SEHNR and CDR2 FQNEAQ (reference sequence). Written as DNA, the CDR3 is TGTGCCAGCAGCTCCGGGACAGGGGGCGCCGGGAATGAGCAGTTCTTC. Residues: CASSSGTGGAGNEQFF. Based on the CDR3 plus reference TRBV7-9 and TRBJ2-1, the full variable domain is DTGVSQNPRHKITKRGQNVTFRCDPISEHNRLYWYRQTLGQGPEFLTYFQNEAQLEKSRLLSDRFSAERPKGSFSTLEIQRTEQGDSAMYLCASSSGTGGAGNEQFFGPGTRLTVL.

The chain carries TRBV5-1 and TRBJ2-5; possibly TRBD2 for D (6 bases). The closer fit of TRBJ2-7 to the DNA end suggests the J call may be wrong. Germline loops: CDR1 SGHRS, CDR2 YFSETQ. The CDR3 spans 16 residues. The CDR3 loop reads CASSLAGRGNSYEQYF. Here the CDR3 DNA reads TGCGCCAGCAGCTTGGCCGGGAGAGGGAACTCCTACGAGCAGTACTTC.

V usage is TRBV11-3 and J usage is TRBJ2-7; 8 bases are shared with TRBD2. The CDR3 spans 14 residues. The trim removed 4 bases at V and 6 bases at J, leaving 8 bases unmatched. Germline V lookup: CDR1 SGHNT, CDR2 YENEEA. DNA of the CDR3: TGTGCCAGCAGCTCGCATACCCGGGGGGGCGAGCAGTACTTC. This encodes CASSSHTRGGEQYF. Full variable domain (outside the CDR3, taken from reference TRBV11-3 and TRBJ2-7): EAGVVQSPRYKIIEKKQPVAFWCNPISGHNTLYWYLQNLGQGPELLIRYENEEAVDDSQLPKDRFSAERLKGVDSTLKIQPAELGDSAVYLCASSSHTRGGEQYFGPGTRLTVT.

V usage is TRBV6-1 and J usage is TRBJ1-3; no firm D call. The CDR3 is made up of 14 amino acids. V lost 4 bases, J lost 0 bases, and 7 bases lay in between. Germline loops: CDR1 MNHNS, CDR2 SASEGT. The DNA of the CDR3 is TGTGCCAGCAGTGCCGTGAGCTCTGGAAACACCATATATTTT. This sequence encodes CASSAVSSGNTIYF.

The chain's CDR3 is CASSLQRVNTEAFF. In nucleotides, the CDR3 is TGTGCCAGCAGCTTGCAGCGAGTGAACACTGAAGCTTTCTTT. This chain connects TRBV7-9 to TRBJ1-1; D unresolved. CDR1 and CDR2 from the germline V gene are SEHNR and FQNEAQ (reference sequence). This CDR3 is 14 amino acids long. Deletions cut 3 bases from V and 0 bases from J, with 8 bases between. The complete variable domain, with remaining parts taken from reference TRBV7-9 and TRBJ1-1, reads DTGVSQNPRHKITKRGQNVTFRCDPISEHNRLYWYRQTLGQGPEFLTYFQNEAQLEKSRLLSDRFSAERPKGSFSTLEIQRTEQGDSAMYLCASSLQRVNTEAFFGQGTRLTVV.

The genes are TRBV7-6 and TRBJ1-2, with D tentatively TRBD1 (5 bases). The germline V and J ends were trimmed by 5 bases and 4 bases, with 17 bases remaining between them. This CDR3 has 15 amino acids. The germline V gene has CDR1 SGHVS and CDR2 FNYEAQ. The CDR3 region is CASSPGGRTTYGYTF. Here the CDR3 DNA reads TGTGCCAGCAGCCCGGGGGGGAGAACAACCTATGGCTACACCTTC.